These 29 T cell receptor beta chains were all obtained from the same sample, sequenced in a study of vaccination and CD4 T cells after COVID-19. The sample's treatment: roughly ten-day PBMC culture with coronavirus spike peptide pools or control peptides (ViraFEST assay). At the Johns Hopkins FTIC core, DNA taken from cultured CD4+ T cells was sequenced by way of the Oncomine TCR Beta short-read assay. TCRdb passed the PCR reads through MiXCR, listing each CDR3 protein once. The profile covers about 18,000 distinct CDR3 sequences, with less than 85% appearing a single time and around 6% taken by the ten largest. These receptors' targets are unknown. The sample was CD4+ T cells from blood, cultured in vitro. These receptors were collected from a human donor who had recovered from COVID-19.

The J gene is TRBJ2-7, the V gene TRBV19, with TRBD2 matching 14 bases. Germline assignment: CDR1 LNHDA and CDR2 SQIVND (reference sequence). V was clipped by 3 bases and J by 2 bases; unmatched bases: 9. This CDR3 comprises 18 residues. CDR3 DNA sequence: TGTGCCAGTAGTATGCGGGGGACTAGCGGGAGTTACCCCTACGAGCAGTACTTC. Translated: CASSMRGTSGSYPYEQYF. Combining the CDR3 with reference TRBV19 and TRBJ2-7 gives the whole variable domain DGGITQSPKYLFRKEGQNVTLSCEQNLNHDAMYWYRQDPGQGLRLIYYSQIVNDFQKGDIAEGYSVSREKKESFPLTVTSAQKNPTAFYLCASSMRGTSGSYPYEQYFGPGTRLTVT.

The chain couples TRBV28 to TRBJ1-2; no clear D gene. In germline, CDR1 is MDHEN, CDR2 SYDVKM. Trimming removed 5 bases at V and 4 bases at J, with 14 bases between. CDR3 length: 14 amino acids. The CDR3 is CASSGPGRTYGYTF. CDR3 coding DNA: TGTGCCAGCAGTGGGCCAGGACGGACCTATGGCTACACCTTC.

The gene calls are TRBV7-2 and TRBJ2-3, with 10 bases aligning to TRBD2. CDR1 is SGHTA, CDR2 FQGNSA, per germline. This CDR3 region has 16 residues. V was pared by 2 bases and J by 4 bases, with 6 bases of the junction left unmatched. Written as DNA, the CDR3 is TGTGCCAGCAGCTTATGGGGTAGCGGGGGGCCAGATACGCAGTATTTT. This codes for CASSLWGSGGPDTQYF.

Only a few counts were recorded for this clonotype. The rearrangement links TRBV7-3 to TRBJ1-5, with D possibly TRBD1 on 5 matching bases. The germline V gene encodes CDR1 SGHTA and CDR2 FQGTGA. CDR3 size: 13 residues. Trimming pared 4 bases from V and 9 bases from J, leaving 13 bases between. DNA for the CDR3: TGTGCCAGCAGCTCGAGACCAGGGCGGCCCCAGCATTTT. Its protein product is CASSSRPGRPQHF.

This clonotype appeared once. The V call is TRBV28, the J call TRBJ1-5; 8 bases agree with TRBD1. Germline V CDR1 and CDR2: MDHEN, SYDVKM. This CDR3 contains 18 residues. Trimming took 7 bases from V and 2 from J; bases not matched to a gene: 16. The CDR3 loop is CASTSWTGKIGGNQPQHF. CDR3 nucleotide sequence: TGTGCCAGCACCTCTTGGACAGGGAAGATAGGGGGCAATCAGCCCCAGCATTTT.

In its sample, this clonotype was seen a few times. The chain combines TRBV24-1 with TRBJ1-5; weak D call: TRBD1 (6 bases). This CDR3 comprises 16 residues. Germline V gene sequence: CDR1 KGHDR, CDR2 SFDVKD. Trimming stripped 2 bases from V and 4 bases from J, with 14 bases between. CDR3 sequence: CATSDSRRGGNQPQHF. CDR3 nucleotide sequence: TGTGCCACCAGTGATTCGCGCAGGGGAGGGAATCAGCCCCAGCATTTT.

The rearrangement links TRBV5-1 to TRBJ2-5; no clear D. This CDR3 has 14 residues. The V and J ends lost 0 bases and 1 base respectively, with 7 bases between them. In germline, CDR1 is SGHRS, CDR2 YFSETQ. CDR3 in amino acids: CASSLVGIQETQYF. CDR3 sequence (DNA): TGCGCCAGCAGCTTGGTCGGTATCCAAGAGACCCAGTACTTC.

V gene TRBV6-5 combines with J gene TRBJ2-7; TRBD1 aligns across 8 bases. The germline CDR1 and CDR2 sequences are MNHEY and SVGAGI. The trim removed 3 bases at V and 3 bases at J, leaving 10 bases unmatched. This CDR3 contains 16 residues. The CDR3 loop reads CASSYSDRGQSYEQYF. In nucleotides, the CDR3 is TGTGCCAGCAGTTATTCCGACAGGGGACAAAGCTACGAGCAGTACTTC.

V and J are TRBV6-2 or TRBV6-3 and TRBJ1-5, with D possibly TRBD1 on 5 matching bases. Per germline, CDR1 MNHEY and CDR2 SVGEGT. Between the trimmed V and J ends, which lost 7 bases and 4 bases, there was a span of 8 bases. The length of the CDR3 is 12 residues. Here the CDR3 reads CASNRGNQPQHF. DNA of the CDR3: TGTGCCAGCAATCGGGGGAATCAGCCCCAGCATTTT.

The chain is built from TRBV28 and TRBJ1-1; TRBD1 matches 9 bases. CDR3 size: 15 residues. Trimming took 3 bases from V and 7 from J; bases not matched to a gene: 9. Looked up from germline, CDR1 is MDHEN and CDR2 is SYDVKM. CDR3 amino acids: CASSLMDRGGGEAFF. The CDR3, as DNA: TGTGCCAGCAGTTTGATGGACAGGGGAGGTGGTGAAGCTTTCTTT.

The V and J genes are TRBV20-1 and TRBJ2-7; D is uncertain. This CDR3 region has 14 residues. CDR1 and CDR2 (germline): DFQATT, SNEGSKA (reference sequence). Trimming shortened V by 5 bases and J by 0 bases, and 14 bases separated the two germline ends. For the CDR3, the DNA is TGCAGTGCTCAAGTTATGGCGGCCTCCTACGAGCAGTACTTC. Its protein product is CSAQVMAASYEQYF.

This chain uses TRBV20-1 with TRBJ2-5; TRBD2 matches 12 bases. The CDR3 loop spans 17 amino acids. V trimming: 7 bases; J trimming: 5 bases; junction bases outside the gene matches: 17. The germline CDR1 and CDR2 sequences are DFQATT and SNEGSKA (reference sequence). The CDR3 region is CSVPRLAGGGSRETQYF. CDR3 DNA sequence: TGCAGTGTCCCGAGGCTAGCGGGAGGGGGTTCCCGGGAGACCCAGTACTTC.

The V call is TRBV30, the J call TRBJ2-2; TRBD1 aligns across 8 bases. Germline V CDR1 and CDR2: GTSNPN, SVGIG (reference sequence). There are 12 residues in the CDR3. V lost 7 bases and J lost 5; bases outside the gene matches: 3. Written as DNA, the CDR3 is TGTGCCTCACGGACAGGGACCGGGGAGCTGTTTTTT. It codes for CASRTGTGELFF.

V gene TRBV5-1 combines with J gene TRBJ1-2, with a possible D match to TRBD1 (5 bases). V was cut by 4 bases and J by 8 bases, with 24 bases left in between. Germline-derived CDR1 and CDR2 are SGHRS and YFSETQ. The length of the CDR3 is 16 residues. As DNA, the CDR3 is TGCGCCAGCAGCCCCCTAGGGTTGGGGCAGGGAGGAGGCTACACCTTC. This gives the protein CASSPLGLGQGGGYTF.

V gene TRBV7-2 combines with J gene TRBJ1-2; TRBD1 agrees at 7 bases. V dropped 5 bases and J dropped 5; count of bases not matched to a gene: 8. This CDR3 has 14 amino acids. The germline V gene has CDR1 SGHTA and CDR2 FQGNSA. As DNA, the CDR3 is TGTGCCAGCAGCCCCCTGAGACAGGGATATGGCTACACCTTC. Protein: CASSPLRQGYGYTF.

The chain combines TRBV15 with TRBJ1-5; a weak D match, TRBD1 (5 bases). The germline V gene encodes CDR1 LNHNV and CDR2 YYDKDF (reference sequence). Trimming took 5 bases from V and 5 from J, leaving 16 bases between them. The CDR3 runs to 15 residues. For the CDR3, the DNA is TGTGCCACCAGCTCCGTCGGGAGGGGTCATCAGCCCCAGCATTTT. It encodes CATSSVGRGHQPQHF.

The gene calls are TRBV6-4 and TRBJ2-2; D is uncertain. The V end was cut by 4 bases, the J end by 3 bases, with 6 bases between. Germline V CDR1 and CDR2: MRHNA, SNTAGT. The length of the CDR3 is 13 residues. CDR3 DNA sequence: TGTGCCAGCAGTGTCCATTACACCGGGGAGCTGTTTTTT. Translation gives CASSVHYTGELFF.

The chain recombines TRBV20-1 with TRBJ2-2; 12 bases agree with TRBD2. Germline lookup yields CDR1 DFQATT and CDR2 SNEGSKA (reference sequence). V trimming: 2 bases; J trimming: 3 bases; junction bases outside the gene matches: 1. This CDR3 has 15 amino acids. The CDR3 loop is CSARLAGGYTGELFF. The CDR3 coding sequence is TGCAGTGCTAGACTAGCGGGAGGGTACACCGGGGAGCTGTTTTTT.

In nucleotides, the CDR3 is TGTGCCAGCAGCTTACAAACAGTGGCGGCGATCCGGACTGAAGCTTTCTTT. This encodes CASSLQTVAAIRTEAFF. J is TRBJ1-1 and V is TRBV7-9; no clear D. The V gene lost 2 bases and the J gene lost 5 bases, with 21 bases spanning the gap. The CDR3 contains 17 residues. Germline CDR1 and CDR2: SEHNR and FQNEAQ (reference sequence). The full variable domain, rest sourced from reference TRBV7-9 and TRBJ1-1, is DTGVSQNPRHKITKRGQNVTFRCDPISEHNRLYWYRQTLGQGPEFLTYFQNEAQLEKSRLLSDRFSAERPKGSFSTLEIQRTEQGDSAMYLCASSLQTVAAIRTEAFFGQGTRLTVV.

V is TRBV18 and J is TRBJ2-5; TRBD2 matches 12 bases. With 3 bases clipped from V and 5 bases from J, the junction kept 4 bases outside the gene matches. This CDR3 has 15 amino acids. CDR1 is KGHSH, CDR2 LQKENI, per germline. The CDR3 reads CASSPGLAGLETQYF. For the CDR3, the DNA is TGTGCCAGCTCACCCGGACTAGCGGGATTGGAGACCCAGTACTTC.

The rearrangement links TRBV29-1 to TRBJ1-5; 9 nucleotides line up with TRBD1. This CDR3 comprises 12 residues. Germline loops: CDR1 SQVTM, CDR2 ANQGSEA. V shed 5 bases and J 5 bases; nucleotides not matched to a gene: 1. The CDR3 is CSVRQGDQPQHF. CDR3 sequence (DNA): TGCAGCGTTCGACAGGGGGATCAGCCCCAGCATTTT. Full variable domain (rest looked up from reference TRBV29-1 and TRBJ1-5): SAVISQKPSRDICQRGTSLTIQCQVDSQVTMMFWYRQQPGQSLTLIATANQGSEATYESGFVIDKFPISRPNLTFSTLTVSNMSPEDSSIYLCSVRQGDQPQHFGDGTRLSIL.

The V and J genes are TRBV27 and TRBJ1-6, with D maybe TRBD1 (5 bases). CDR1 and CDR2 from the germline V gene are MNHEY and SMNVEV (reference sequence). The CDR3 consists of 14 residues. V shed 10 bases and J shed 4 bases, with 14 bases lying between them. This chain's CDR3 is CATKMTEYNSPLHF. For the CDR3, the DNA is TGTGCCACCAAGATGACAGAGTATAATTCACCCCTCCACTTT.

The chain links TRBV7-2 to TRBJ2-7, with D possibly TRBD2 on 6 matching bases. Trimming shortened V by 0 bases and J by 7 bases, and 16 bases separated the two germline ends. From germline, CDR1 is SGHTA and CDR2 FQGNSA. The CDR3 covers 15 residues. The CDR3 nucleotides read TGTGCCAGCAGCTTAGCAGGGCTAGCGCGGGATGAGCAGTACTTC. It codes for CASSLAGLARDEQYF. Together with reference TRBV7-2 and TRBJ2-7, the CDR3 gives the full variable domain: GAGVSQSPSNKVTEKGKDVELRCDPISGHTALYWYRQSLGQGLEFLIYFQGNSAPDKSGLPSDRFSAERTGGSVSTLTIQRTQQEDSAVYLCASSLAGLARDEQYFGPGTRLTVT.

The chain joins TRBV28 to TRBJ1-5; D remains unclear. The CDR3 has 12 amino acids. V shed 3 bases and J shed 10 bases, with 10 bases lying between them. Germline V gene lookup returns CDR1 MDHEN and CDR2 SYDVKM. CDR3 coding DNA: TGTGCCAGCAGTTTGGCCGGGAGTCCCCAGCATTTT. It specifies CASSLAGSPQHF.

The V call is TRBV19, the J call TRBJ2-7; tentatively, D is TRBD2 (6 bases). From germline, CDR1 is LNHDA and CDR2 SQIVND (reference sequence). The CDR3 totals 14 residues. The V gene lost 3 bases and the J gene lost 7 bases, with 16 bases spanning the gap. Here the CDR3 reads CASSIGRDPREQYF. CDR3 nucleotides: TGTGCCAGTAGTATCGGGAGAGACCCTAGAGAGCAGTACTTC.

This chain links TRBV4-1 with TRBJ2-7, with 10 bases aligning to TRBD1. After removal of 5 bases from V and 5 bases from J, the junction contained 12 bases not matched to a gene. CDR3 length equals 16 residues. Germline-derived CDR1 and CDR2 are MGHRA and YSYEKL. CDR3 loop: CASSSGLTGGFNEQYF. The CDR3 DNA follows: TGCGCCAGCAGCTCAGGGTTGACAGGGGGCTTCAACGAGCAGTACTTC.

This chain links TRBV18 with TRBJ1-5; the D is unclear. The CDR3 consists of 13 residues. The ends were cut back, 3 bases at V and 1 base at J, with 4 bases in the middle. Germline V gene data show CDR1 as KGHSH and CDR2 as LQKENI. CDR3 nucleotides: TGTGCCAGCTCACCGGGCAGCAATCAGCCCCAGCATTTT. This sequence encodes CASSPGSNQPQHF.

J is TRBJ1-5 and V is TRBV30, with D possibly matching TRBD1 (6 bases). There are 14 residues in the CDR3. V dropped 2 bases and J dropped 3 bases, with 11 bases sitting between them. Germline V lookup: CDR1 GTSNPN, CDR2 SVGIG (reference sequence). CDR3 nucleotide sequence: TGTGCCTGGAGTAGGCCAGGGGCCAATCAGCCCCAGCATTTT. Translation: CAWSRPGANQPQHF. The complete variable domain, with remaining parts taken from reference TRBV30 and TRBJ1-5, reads SQTIHQWPATLVQPVGSPLSLECTVEGTSNPNLYWYRQAAGRGLQLLFYSVGIGQISSEVPQNLSASRPQDRQFILSSKKLLLSDSGFYLCAWSRPGANQPQHFGDGTRLSIL.

Here the CDR3 reads CASMGFLRTGELFF. The CDR3, as DNA: TGTGCCAGCATGGGGTTTTTGCGCACCGGGGAGCTGTTTTTT. The chain uses TRBV5-3 and TRBJ2-2; no clear D. TRBV5-3 is assigned to the ORF class and has an uncertain function. Trimming took 8 bases from V and 4 from J, leaving 15 bases between them. The length of the CDR3 is 14 residues.